Reported below is one T cell receptor beta chain. Its target is not known. Expansion with viral peptide pools was applied to antigen-specific CD4+ T cells by the ViraFEST assay prior to sequencing. Culture proceeded for approximately nine days, and CD4+ T cells were then isolated. The participants, recipients of two vaccine doses, got either BNT162b2 or mRNA-1273. Half the medium was replaced with IL-2 medium on days 3 and 7. The entry originates in a study of vaccination effects on CD4 cells after COVID-19. Study-level findings and limits: Within healthy vaccinees, only 1 of 255 vaccine-induced clones displayed cross-reactivity with common cold coronaviruses.

The CDR3 runs 14 residues. The germline V gene has CDR1 MNHNS and CDR2 SASEGT. Losses at the gene ends were 3 bases for V and 8 bases for J; bases not matched to a gene: 4. Clones were read by immunoSEQ multiplex PCR, and TCRdb kept only the in-frame ones, dropping some. Of about 72,000 clones listed, approximately 80% were seen once; the top ten hold more than 1%. The TCR sequence derives from a human donor who received a COVID-19 vaccine. The genes are TRBV6-1 and TRBJ1-4; 9 bases agree with TRBD1. The starting material was CD4+ T cells from PBMCs cultured with HCoV-229E spike peptides, obtained after COVID-19 vaccination. The CDR3 coding sequence is TGTGCCAGCAGTGACACAGGGGGCGAGGAAAAACTGTTTTTT. This sequence encodes CASSDTGGEEKLFF.